These 30 T cell receptor beta chains were sequenced from one sample in a study of cytomegalovirus exposure and HLA in healthy donors. Clones were read by immunoSEQ multiplex PCR, and TCRdb kept only the in-frame ones, dropping some. The sample yields 100,000 to 150,000 clones, 95% to 96% seen once. Sequenced: PBMCs. These receptors were obtained from a man in his late teens or twenties in good health and CMV-seronegative.

CDR3 nucleotide sequence: TGTGCCAGCAGCAAGAGGACTACTCAGCAGGAGACCCAGTACTTC. Translating it yields CASSKRTTQQETQYF. The chain is built from TRBV11-3 and TRBJ2-5; possibly TRBD2 for D (6 bases). CDR1 is SGHNT, CDR2 YENEEA, per germline. This CDR3 has 15 amino acids. V lost 5 bases to trimming and J lost 5 bases, with 18 bases between them.

This chain uses TRBV4-2 with TRBJ2-6; tentatively, D is TRBD2 (6 bases). With 6 bases removed from V and 0 bases from J, the gap between germline ends came to 21 bases. The CDR3 runs to 19 residues. Germline-derived CDR1 and CDR2 are LGHNA and YNFKEQ. The chain's CDR3 is CASSRAIMGGLSGANVLTF. CDR3 bases: TGTGCCAGCAGTCGAGCCATTATGGGAGGTCTCTCTGGGGCCAACGTCCTGACTTTC.

This chain links TRBV28 with TRBJ1-3, with D perhaps TRBD1 (6 bases). The CDR3 length is 16 residues. Germline CDR1 is MDHEN and CDR2 is SYDVKM. V shed 6 bases and J shed 0 bases, with 15 bases lying between them. Here the CDR3 reads CASRRTELSSGNTIYF. The CDR3 nucleotides read TGTGCCAGCAGGCGGACAGAGTTATCCTCTGGAAACACCATATATTTT.

CDR3 DNA: TGTGCCAGCAGCCTAGGGGGAGACAGGGCTGGAAACACCATATATTTT. This translates into CASSLGGDRAGNTIYF. The chain has TRBV7-6 and TRBJ1-3, with 7 bases identical to TRBD1. Germline lookup yields CDR1 SGHVS and CDR2 FNYEAQ. Germline trimming cut 5 bases from V and 2 bases from J; bases unmatched to any gene: 9. The CDR3 has 16 amino acids.

The chain carries TRBV10-3 and TRBJ2-2, with TRBD2 as a possible D gene (5 bases). V was clipped by 10 bases and J by 5 bases, with 20 bases between them. The germline CDR1 and CDR2 sequences are ENHRY and SYGVKD. This CDR3 region has 15 residues. The CDR3 sequence is CASSPFIGVTGELFF. The DNA of the CDR3 is TGTGCCAGCTCCCCCTTTATCGGGGTAACCGGGGAGCTGTTTTTT.

The chain combines TRBV10-3 with TRBJ1-2, with TRBD1 identical over 8 bases. CDR1 is ENHRY and CDR2 is SYGVKD in the germline V gene. Unmatched junction bases numbered 7, after V lost 6 bases and J lost 1 base. The CDR3 extends over 15 amino acids. CDR3 protein: CAIRKQGERNYGYTF. The CDR3 DNA reads TGTGCCATCAGAAAACAGGGGGAACGTAACTATGGCTACACCTTC.

The genes are TRBV6-5 and TRBJ1-4, with 10 bases that match TRBD1. The CDR3 is 16 residues long. Germline loops: CDR1 MNHEY, CDR2 SVGAGI. V lost 2 bases, J lost 3 bases, and 3 bases stayed unmatched. CDR3 DNA sequence: TGTGCCAGCAGTTACGACAGGGGGCCGGCTAATGAAAAACTGTTTTTT. The encoded protein is CASSYDRGPANEKLFF.

This chain joins TRBV5-8 and TRBJ2-1, with TRBD2 matching over 10 bases. The ends lost 0 bases at V and 8 bases at J; junction bases unmatched: 11. Germline lookup yields CDR1 SGHTS and CDR2 YDEGEE. There are 17 residues in the CDR3. The CDR3 reads CASSLEGRLAGVYEQFF. CDR3 DNA: TGTGCCAGCAGCTTGGAGGGACGGCTAGCGGGAGTCTATGAGCAGTTCTTC.

This chain uses TRBV9 with TRBJ2-7; TRBD1 agrees at 7 bases. Trimming at V came to 2 bases and at J to 6 bases, leaving 8 bases not matched to a gene. Germline V gives CDR1 SGDLS, CDR2 YYNGEE. The CDR3 runs 14 residues. The CDR3: CASSVTGTAREQYF. The CDR3 DNA reads TGTGCCAGCAGCGTGACCGGGACAGCCCGCGAGCAGTACTTC.

The chain links TRBV7-2 to TRBJ2-1; 7 bases line up with TRBD2. The CDR3 sequence is 18 residues long. V shed 1 base, J shed 0 bases, and the junction held 9 bases outside the gene matches. Germline-derived CDR1 and CDR2 are SGHTA and FQGNSA. DNA of the CDR3: TGTGCCAGCAGCTTAGGGGGGAGGGAGGCTAGCTCCTACAATGAGCAGTTCTTC. Its translation: CASSLGGREASSYNEQFF.

The rearrangement uses TRBV6-1 and TRBJ1-1; 9 nucleotides agree with TRBD1. The germline V gene has CDR1 MNHNS and CDR2 SASEGT. Losses at the gene ends were 6 bases for V and 3 bases for J; bases not matched to a gene: 5. The CDR3 spans 14 residues. The CDR3 region is CASRTGGRDTEAFF. The DNA for the CDR3 is TGTGCCAGCAGGACAGGGGGAAGGGACACTGAAGCTTTCTTT.

The chain recombines TRBV5-5 with TRBJ2-5; weak D call: TRBD2 (6 bases). V was clipped by 6 bases and J by 2 bases, with 8 bases between them. Germline V gene lookup returns CDR1 SGHKS and CDR2 YYEKEE (reference sequence). The CDR3 is made up of 12 amino acids. CDR3 region: CASIGGQETQYF. The CDR3 DNA sequence: TGTGCCAGCATTGGGGGGCAAGAGACCCAGTACTTC.

J is TRBJ2-7 and V is TRBV6-1; 13 bases are a match to TRBD2. Germline lookup yields CDR1 MNHNS and CDR2 SASEGT. V lost 4 bases to trimming and J lost 5 bases; unmatched junction nucleotides: 5. This CDR3 contains 15 residues. The CDR3 DNA reads TGTGCCAGCAGTGCGGGGACTAGCGGGAACCACGAGCAGTACTTC. It is translated as CASSAGTSGNHEQYF.

The chain has TRBV2 and TRBJ1-5; TRBD1 agrees at 7 bases. Germline lookup yields CDR1 SNHLY and CDR2 FYNNEI. The V and J ends lost 6 bases and 4 bases, in that order; junction bases with no gene match: 6. The CDR3 extends over 14 amino acids. CDR3 DNA: TGTGCCAGCAGCACCGGGACAGCTAATCAGCCCCAGCATTTT. Its protein product is CASSTGTANQPQHF.

The chain is built from TRBV7-8 and TRBJ1-1; D is perhaps TRBD1 (5 bases). The CDR3 length is 11 residues. Germline CDR1 is SGHVS and CDR2 is FQNEAQ. In DNA, the CDR3 is TGTATGCGGGGGACGAACACTGAAGCTTTCTTT. Translated, it gives CMRGTNTEAFF.

V is TRBV19 and J is TRBJ1-1; D may be TRBD1 (6 bases). There are 14 residues in the CDR3. Per germline, CDR1 LNHDA and CDR2 SQIVND (reference sequence). V lost 5 bases to trimming and J lost 2 bases, with 12 bases between them. This CDR3 reads CASSPGGLNTEAFF. The CDR3 DNA sequence: TGTGCCAGTAGTCCCGGGGGGCTTAACACTGAAGCTTTCTTT.

This chain uses TRBV5-6 with TRBJ1-2; TRBD1 agrees at 7 bases. Germline V CDR1 and CDR2: SGHDT, YYEEEE. With 1 base clipped from V and 4 bases from J, the junction kept 7 bases outside the gene matches. The CDR3 is 15 residues long. The CDR3 region has the DNA TGTGCCAGCAGCTTGCAGGCAGGGGGTGCCTATGGCTACACCTTC. Its protein product is CASSLQAGGAYGYTF.

The V and J genes are TRBV4-3 and TRBJ2-1; 12 bases align to TRBD1. CDR3 length equals 15 residues. In germline, CDR1 is LGHNA, CDR2 YSLEER. Trimming cost V 3 bases and J 9 bases; bases outside gene matches: 6. CDR3 in DNA: TGCGCCAGCAGCCACCGGGACAGGGGGCGCGGTGAGCAGTTCTTC. Translating gives CASSHRDRGRGEQFF.

In this sample, this clone turned up once. The chain couples TRBV4-3 to TRBJ2-1; 9 nucleotides match TRBD2. Germline CDR1 is LGHNA and CDR2 is YSLEER. The CDR3 extends over 15 amino acids. J gave up 11 bases and V 0 bases, and 8 bases lay outside the gene matches. The CDR3 sequence is CASSQDLSGRIQQFF. The CDR3 nucleotides are TGCGCCAGCAGCCAAGATTTGAGCGGGAGGATCCAGCAGTTCTTC.

In this sample, this clone turned up once. V is TRBV4-2 and J is TRBJ2-1; maybe TRBD2 (6 bases). CDR3 length: 13 amino acids. Trimming shortened V by 4 bases and J by 9 bases, and 13 bases separated the two germline ends. Looked up from germline, CDR1 is LGHNA and CDR2 is YNFKEQ. CDR3 nucleotide sequence: TGTGCCAGCAGCCCGAGGGTGGGACTTGAGCAGTTCTTC. It encodes CASSPRVGLEQFF.

The rearrangement links TRBV30 to TRBJ2-3, with D unresolved. Trimming took off 5 bases at V and 3 bases at J, with 12 bases between the two ends. Germline assignment: CDR1 GTSNPN and CDR2 SVGIG (reference sequence). This CDR3 contains 13 residues. DNA of the CDR3: TGTGCCTGGTCCTATCTAGTGACAGATACGCAGTATTTT. The encoded protein is CAWSYLVTDTQYF. The variable domain in full, with the rest retrieved from reference TRBV30 and TRBJ2-3, is SQTIHQWPATLVQPVGSPLSLECTVEGTSNPNLYWYRQAAGRGLQLLFYSVGIGQISSEVPQNLSASRPQDRQFILSSKKLLLSDSGFYLCAWSYLVTDTQYFGPGTRLTVL.

This chain links TRBV28 with TRBJ2-3; weak D call: TRBD2 (6 bases). Looked up from germline, CDR1 is MDHEN and CDR2 is SYDVKM. Trimming stripped 1 base from V and 0 bases from J, with 8 bases between. The CDR3 length is 15 residues. The CDR3 DNA reads as TGTGCCAGCAGTTTATTTGGGGGGAGCACAGATACGCAGTATTTT. Translation: CASSLFGGSTDTQYF.

J is TRBJ1-3 and V is TRBV29-1; the match to TRBD1 covers 8 bases. The germline V gene encodes CDR1 SQVTM and CDR2 ANQGSEA. The ends lost 5 bases at V and 0 bases at J; junction bases unmatched: 6. This CDR3 contains 15 residues. CDR3 sequence reads: CSVTITGGSGNTIYF. CDR3 coding DNA: TGCAGCGTTACGATAACAGGGGGCTCTGGAAACACCATATATTTT.

As concerns this clone: Germline and junction disagree at one end, which may indicate a read error. The chain couples TRBV5-1 to TRBJ1-5; D is ambiguous. The CDR3 is made up of 15 amino acids. CDR1 is SGHRS and CDR2 is YFSETQ in the germline V gene. CDR3 protein: CASSLGSGVDQLQHF. In DNA form, the CDR3 reads TGCGCCAGCAGCTTGGGCAGTGGAGTGGATCAGCTCCAGCATTTT.

The chain links TRBV5-4 to TRBJ2-5; D perhaps matches TRBD1 (6 bases). The germline V gene has CDR1 SGHNT and CDR2 YYREEE (reference sequence). V lost 3 bases, J lost 2 bases, and 11 bases lay in between. This CDR3 is 14 amino acids long. CDR3 protein: CASSSPGQQETQYF. CDR3 nucleotide sequence: TGTGCCAGCAGCTCCCCGGGACAACAAGAGACCCAGTACTTC.

The CDR3 nucleotides read TGTGCCAGCAGTTTTCCCCGGGGTAAAGAGACCCAGTACTTC. Translated: CASSFPRGKETQYF. This chain links TRBV28 with TRBJ2-5; possibly TRBD2 for D (5 bases). V was pared by 3 bases and J by 3 bases, with 11 bases between. The CDR3 covers 14 residues. The germline V gene encodes CDR1 MDHEN and CDR2 SYDVKM.

The chain carries TRBV27 and TRBJ2-2; D unclear. From germline, CDR1 is MNHEY and CDR2 SMNVEV (reference sequence). There are 11 residues in the CDR3. V lost 5 bases to trimming and J lost 6 bases, with 4 bases between them. CDR3 nucleotide sequence: TGTGCCAGCAGTCTGTCCGGGGAGCTGTTTTTT. Protein sequence: CASSLSGELFF.

As for this clone: Its ends do not fully match the called genes, so a read error is possible. The V gene is TRBV6-1, the J gene TRBJ2-2; 8 bases are a match to TRBD1. Germline lookup yields CDR1 MNHNS and CDR2 SASEGT. CDR3 length: 15 residues. CDR3 DNA: TGTGCCAGCAGGGAAGACAGGGGGAACACCGGGGAGCTGTTTTTT. Protein sequence: CASREDRGNTGELFF.

The chain is built from TRBV6-1 and TRBJ2-1; perhaps TRBD2 as D (5 bases). The V and J ends lost 3 bases and 16 bases respectively, with 16 bases between them. Germline values: CDR1 MNHNS, CDR2 SASEGT. There are 12 residues in the CDR3. CDR3 sequence reads: CASSDPRERPFF. The CDR3 DNA is TGTGCCAGCAGTGACCCCCGGGAACGTCCATTCTTC.

This clone was detected only a few times. This sequence joins TRBV4-3 and TRBJ2-3; TRBD2 agrees at 11 bases. Germline values: CDR1 LGHNA, CDR2 YSLEER. This CDR3 is 16 amino acids long. V was pared by 1 base and J by 3 bases, with 3 bases of the junction left unmatched. Written as DNA, the CDR3 is TGCGCCAGCAGCCAAGGACTAGCGGGAAGTACAGATACGCAGTATTTT. Residues: CASSQGLAGSTDTQYF.